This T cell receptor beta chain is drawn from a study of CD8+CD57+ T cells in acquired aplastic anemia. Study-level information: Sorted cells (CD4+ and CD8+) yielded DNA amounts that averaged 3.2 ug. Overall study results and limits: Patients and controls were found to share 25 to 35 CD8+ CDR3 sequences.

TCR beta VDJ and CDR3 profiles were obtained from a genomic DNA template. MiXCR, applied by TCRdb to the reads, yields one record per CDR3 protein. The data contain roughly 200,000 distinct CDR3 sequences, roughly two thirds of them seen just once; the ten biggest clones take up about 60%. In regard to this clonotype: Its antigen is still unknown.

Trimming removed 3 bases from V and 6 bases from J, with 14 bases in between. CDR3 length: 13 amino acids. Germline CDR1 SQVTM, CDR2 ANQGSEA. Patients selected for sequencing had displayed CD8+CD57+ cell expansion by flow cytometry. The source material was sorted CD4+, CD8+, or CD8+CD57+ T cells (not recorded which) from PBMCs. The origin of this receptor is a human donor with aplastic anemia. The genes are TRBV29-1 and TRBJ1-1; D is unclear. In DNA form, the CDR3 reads TGCAGCGTTGATCTTAGCCCGCTCGCTGAAGCTTTCTTT. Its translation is CSVDLSPLAEAFF.